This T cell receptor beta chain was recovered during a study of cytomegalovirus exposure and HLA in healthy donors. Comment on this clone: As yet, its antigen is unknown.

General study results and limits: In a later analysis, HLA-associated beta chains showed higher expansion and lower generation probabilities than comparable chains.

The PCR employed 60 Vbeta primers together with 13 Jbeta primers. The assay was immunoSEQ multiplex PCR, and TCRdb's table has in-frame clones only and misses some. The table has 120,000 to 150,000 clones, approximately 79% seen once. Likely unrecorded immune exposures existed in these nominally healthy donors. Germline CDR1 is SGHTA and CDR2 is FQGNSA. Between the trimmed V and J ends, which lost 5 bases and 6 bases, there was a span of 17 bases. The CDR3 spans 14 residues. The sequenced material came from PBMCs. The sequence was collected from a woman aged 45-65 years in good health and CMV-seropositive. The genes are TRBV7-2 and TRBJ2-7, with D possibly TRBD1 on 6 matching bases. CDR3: CASSRDRTPGEQYF. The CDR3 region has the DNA TGTGCCAGCAGCCGAGACAGGACCCCCGGCGAGCAGTACTTC. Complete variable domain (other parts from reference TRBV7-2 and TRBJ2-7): GAGVSQSPSNKVTEKGKDVELRCDPISGHTALYWYRQSLGQGLEFLIYFQGNSAPDKSGLPSDRFSAERTGGSVSTLTIQRTQQEDSAVYLCASSRDRTPGEQYFGPGTRLTVT.